These 30 T cell receptor beta chains were all obtained from the same sample, sequenced in a study of cytomegalovirus exposure and HLA in healthy donors (dated by TCRdb to 2016 to 2017). Libraries were made using the immunoSEQ multiplex PCR assay. The immuneACCESS repertoire file appears here via TCRdb, limited to in-frame rearrangements. These files lack a portion of the clones; in checked studies, under half of the deficit traces to unresolved V genes, and the cause of the others is not known. In this sample the table shows a few hundred thousand clones, more than 80% of which occur a single time. The ten top clones hold under 0.85% of the sample. The sequencing sample was made of PBMCs. All receptors derive from a woman in her late teens or twenties in good health and CMV-seronegative.

This clone was recorded once. This chain connects TRBV6-1 to TRBJ2-7, with 12 bases that match TRBD1. Germline CDR1 reads MNHNS; CDR2 reads SASEGT. Losses at the gene ends were 8 bases for V and 5 bases for J; bases not matched to a gene: 7. This CDR3 spans 14 amino acids. CDR3 loop: CASEAGQGADEQYF. In DNA form, the CDR3 reads TGTGCCAGCGAAGCGGGACAGGGGGCGGACGAGCAGTACTTC.

This chain connects TRBV15 to TRBJ2-7; D uncertain. Trimming took off 3 bases at V and 3 bases at J, with 18 bases between the two ends. Germline loops: CDR1 LNHNV, CDR2 YYDKDF (reference sequence). The CDR3 is 16 amino acids. CDR3 region: CATSREEWVEDYEQYF. The CDR3, as DNA: TGTGCCACCAGCAGGGAAGAGTGGGTCGAGGACTACGAGCAGTACTTC.

V is TRBV4-2 and J is TRBJ2-3; TRBD2 matches at 9 bases. V dropped 5 bases and J dropped 3; count of bases not matched to a gene: 15. The CDR3 loop spans 18 amino acids. Germline loops: CDR1 LGHNA, CDR2 YNFKEQ. The CDR3 loop reads CASSSFISGSLGTDTQYF. CDR3 in DNA: TGTGCCAGCAGCTCCTTTATTAGCGGGAGCCTGGGTACAGATACGCAGTATTTT.

This clone appeared a few times. The limits of the CDR3 on the DNA are not certain, so only TCRdb's listed CDR3 is given. CDR3: CASSSSGQTGGYTF. V and J are TRBV27 and TRBJ1-2; whether TRBD1, the table's D call, matches the DNA was not checked. The CDR3 is 14 residues long, counting both termini. The V gene's germline CDR1 is MNHEY and CDR2 SMNVEV (reference sequence).

This clone occurred a few times. This CDR3 reads CASSYIAGGGTDTQYF. CDR3 bases: TGTGCCAGCAGTTACATCGCGGGAGGGGGCACAGATACGCAGTATTTT. This chain joins TRBV6-5 and TRBJ2-3; 9 bases agree with TRBD2. V was pared by 2 bases and J by 1 base, with 4 bases of the junction left unmatched. Germline values: CDR1 MNHEY, CDR2 SVGAGI. This CDR3 is 16 amino acids long.

This clone appeared once. V gene TRBV7-7 combines with J gene TRBJ2-1; maybe TRBD1 (6 bases). V was shortened by 1 base and J by 3 bases, with 7 bases between the two germline ends. CDR3 length: 14 amino acids. The V gene's germline CDR1 is SSHAT and CDR2 FNYEAQ (reference sequence). The DNA for the CDR3 is TGTGCCAGCAGCTTAGAGGGGGTCTACAATGAGCAGTTCTTC. This sequence encodes CASSLEGVYNEQFF.

Turning to this clone: At one boundary the junction diverges from the germline segment, which might be a read error. The rearrangement links TRBV7-7 to TRBJ2-1; tentative D call: TRBD2 (5 bases). Germline loops: CDR1 SSHAT, CDR2 FNYEAQ (reference sequence). The CDR3 sequence is 16 residues long. CDR3: CASSAELAEAYNEQFF. The CDR3 nucleotides are TGTGCTAGCAGCGCGGAATTGGCGGAGGCCTACAATGAGCAGTTCTTC.

The chain employs TRBV28 and TRBJ2-7; 7 nucleotides match TRBD2. J lost 2 bases, V lost 6 bases, and 10 bases had no gene match. The V gene's germline CDR1 is MDHEN and CDR2 SYDVKM. There are 15 residues in the CDR3. The DNA for the CDR3 is TGTGCCAGCAGAGCAGCGGGACTCAACCCCTACGAGCAGTACTTC. Protein: CASRAAGLNPYEQYF.

The chain carries TRBV18 and TRBJ2-7; 8 nucleotides match TRBD1. V dropped 4 bases and J dropped 5; count of bases not matched to a gene: 13. Germline CDR1 KGHSH, CDR2 LQKENI. CDR3 length: 16 amino acids. The CDR3 region has the DNA TGTGCCAGCTCACAAACCATGAGACAGGGGTTCAACGAGCAGTACTTC. Amino acids: CASSQTMRQGFNEQYF.

The J gene is TRBJ1-1, the V gene TRBV9; D not certain. Germline CDR1 reads SGDLS; CDR2 reads YYNGEE. The CDR3 length is 12 residues. V shed 0 bases and J shed 4 bases, with 4 bases lying between them. The CDR3 nucleotides read TGTGCCAGCAGCGTAGTCAGCACTGAAGCTTTCTTT. Translating gives CASSVVSTEAFF.

This clone was recorded once. This CDR3 is CASRTGSEETQYF. CDR3 DNA: TGTGCCAGCAGAACCGGGTCCGAGGAGACCCAGTACTTC. V and J are TRBV27 and TRBJ2-5; D not resolved. Between the trimmed V and J ends, which lost 6 bases and 5 bases, there was a span of 13 bases. The CDR3 totals 13 residues. CDR1 MNHEY and CDR2 SMNVEV come from the germline V gene (reference sequence).

The rearrangement joins TRBV4-2 to TRBJ2-5, with D possibly matching TRBD2 (6 bases). Trimming removed 0 bases at V and 5 bases at J, with 10 bases between. Germline CDR1 reads LGHNA; CDR2 reads YNFKEQ. The CDR3 loop spans 14 amino acids. The DNA of the CDR3 is TGTGCCAGCAGCCAAGAGTCGAGCGGGGAGACCCAGTACTTC. Its translation is CASSQESSGETQYF.

The J gene is TRBJ1-1, the V gene TRBV6-5; D not resolved. The germline V gene has CDR1 MNHEY and CDR2 SVGAGI. This CDR3 is 15 amino acids long. With 7 bases removed from V and 4 bases from J, the gap between germline ends came to 19 bases. The CDR3 sequence is CASILQSGIGTEAFF. The CDR3 coding sequence is TGTGCCAGCATCCTACAATCCGGGATAGGCACTGAAGCTTTCTTT.

The gene calls are TRBV27 and TRBJ2-5, with D perhaps matching TRBD2 (6 bases). Germline assignment: CDR1 MNHEY and CDR2 SMNVEV (reference sequence). Trimming took 6 bases from V and 2 from J, leaving 16 bases between them. The CDR3 has 15 residues. The CDR3 DNA reads TGTGCCAGCAGGGTGCAGGGAGGAGGACAAGAGACCCAGTACTTC. As protein: CASRVQGGGQETQYF.

This CDR3 is CASSQDLGRPNEAFF. The CDR3 region has the DNA TGTGCCAGCAGCCAAGATCTGGGCAGACCTAATGAAGCTTTCTTT. V gene TRBV4-2 combines with J gene TRBJ1-1; D is uncertain. Germline V gene lookup returns CDR1 LGHNA and CDR2 YNFKEQ. Trimming removed 0 bases at V and 7 bases at J, with 15 bases between. The CDR3 contains 15 residues.

This clone was seen just once. The rearrangement links TRBV7-2 to TRBJ1-5; no clear D gene. The CDR3 has 14 amino acids. Trimming took off 1 base at V and 4 bases at J, with 8 bases between the two ends. Germline CDR1 and CDR2: SGHTA and FQGNSA. CDR3 DNA: TGTGCCAGCAGCTTAGTAGAGCTAAATCAGCCCCAGCATTTT. Residues: CASSLVELNQPQHF.

This chain uses TRBV14 with TRBJ2-7, with 10 bases matching TRBD2. Germline CDR1 SGHDN, CDR2 FVKESK. The CDR3 contains 16 residues. V trimming: 4 bases; J trimming: 3 bases; junction bases outside the gene matches: 9. As DNA, the CDR3 is TGTGCCAGCAGCCTTTCCTCTGGACTAGCGGTCTACGAGCAGTACTTC. This gives the protein CASSLSSGLAVYEQYF.

This chain uses TRBV25-1 with TRBJ2-3; tentatively, D is TRBD1 (6 bases). Trimming took 6 bases from V and 4 from J, leaving 17 bases between them. CDR3 size: 15 residues. Germline CDR1 reads MGHDK; CDR2 reads SYGVNS. This chain's CDR3 is CASRDGSYRADTQYF. The CDR3 DNA reads as TGTGCCAGCAGGGATGGAAGTTACAGGGCAGATACGCAGTATTTT.

This clone was recorded only once. Distinct nucleotide sequences in the sample also encode this CDR3. V and J are TRBV5-1 and TRBJ2-7, with 15 nucleotides matching TRBD2. The CDR3 has 15 residues. CDR1 SGHRS and CDR2 YFSETQ come from the germline V gene. Trimming took 4 bases from V and 7 from J; bases not matched to a gene: 6. The CDR3 nucleotides are TGCGCCAGCAGCCCGGGACTAGCGGGAGGTGGGGAGCAGTACTTC. This gives the protein CASSPGLAGGGEQYF.

Written as DNA, the CDR3 is TGTGCCAGCATTAAACAGGGGTGGGACACTGAAGCTTTCTTT. Translated, it gives CASIKQGWDTEAFF. The gene calls are TRBV6-8 and TRBJ1-1; 7 bases are shared with TRBD1. The V segment lost 7 bases and the J segment 3 bases; nucleotides outside the gene matches: 8. Germline CDR1 MNHGY, CDR2 SAAAGT. This CDR3 comprises 14 residues.

J is TRBJ1-1 and V is TRBV11-2; unclear D gene. Germline CDR1 reads SGHAT; CDR2 reads FQNNGV. V was cut by 1 base and J by 0 bases, with 9 bases left in between. CDR3 length: 15 amino acids. As DNA, the CDR3 is TGTGCCAGCAGCTTAGTCGGTCAGGTGAACACTGAAGCTTTCTTT. Residues: CASSLVGQVNTEAFF.

The V gene is TRBV5-6, the J gene TRBJ2-7, with TRBD1 identical over 8 bases. The germline V gene has CDR1 SGHDT and CDR2 YYEEEE. CDR3 size: 15 residues. The V gene end was trimmed by 4 bases and the J gene end by 4 bases; junction bases not matched to a gene: 10. The CDR3 loop is CASSHGQGYSYEQYF. For the CDR3, the DNA is TGTGCCAGCAGCCACGGACAGGGCTATTCGTACGAGCAGTACTTC.

In regard to this clone: The sample has other DNA sequences that encode this CDR3 too. This chain uses TRBV10-3 with TRBJ2-3; 12 nucleotides align to TRBD2. Germline-derived CDR1 and CDR2 are ENHRY and SYGVKD. The CDR3 has 16 residues. V gave up 3 bases and J gave up 3 bases; unmatched junction bases: 4. In nucleotides, the CDR3 is TGTGCCATCAGTGAACCCCTAGCGGGAGGGACAGATACGCAGTATTTT. It translates to CAISEPLAGGTDTQYF.

This clone was seen a single time. This chain connects TRBV5-1 to TRBJ1-4, with TRBD1 as a possible D gene (5 bases). The CDR3 totals 17 residues. Germline assignment: CDR1 SGHRS and CDR2 YFSETQ. Trimming took 3 bases from V and 8 from J, leaving 23 bases between them. CDR3 DNA: TGCGCCAGCAGCTCCCTGGAAGAGGCAGGGAGGTACGAAAAACTGTTTTTT. Translated, it gives CASSSLEEAGRYEKLFF.

The chain recombines TRBV5-1 with TRBJ2-1; 10 bases match TRBD2. With V trimmed by 0 bases and J by 10 bases, 19 bases remained unmatched. The CDR3 runs 19 residues. Per the germline V gene, CDR1 is SGHRS and CDR2 is YFSETQ. CDR3 coding DNA: TGCGCCAGCAGCTTGGCCTCGGTAGGACTAGCGGAGGGGCGGGACGAGCAGTTCTTC. It translates to CASSLASVGLAEGRDEQFF.

The rearrangement links TRBV6-5 to TRBJ2-7; the D is unclear. CDR3 size: 15 residues. The ends were cut back, 6 bases at V and 3 bases at J, with 18 bases in the middle. From germline, CDR1 is MNHEY and CDR2 SVGAGI. This chain's CDR3 is CASRPTGTADYEQYF. CDR3 sequence (DNA): TGTGCCAGCAGGCCCACCGGCACAGCAGACTACGAGCAGTACTTC.

The V call is TRBV18, the J call TRBJ2-2; 7 bases line up with TRBD2. The germline V gene encodes CDR1 KGHSH and CDR2 LQKENI. The length of the CDR3 is 16 residues. V was pared by 6 bases and J by 0 bases, with 7 bases of the junction left unmatched. In DNA form, the CDR3 reads TGTGCCAGCTCGCGACTAGCTAATACGAACACCGGGGAGCTGTTTTTT. This translates into CASSRLANTNTGELFF.

The genes are TRBV7-9 and TRBJ1-5, with D perhaps matching TRBD1 (6 bases). The CDR3 extends over 18 amino acids. V lost 1 base, J lost 2 bases, and 18 bases lay in between. CDR1 and CDR2 from the germline V gene are SEHNR and FQNEAQ (reference sequence). The CDR3 region has the DNA TGTGCCAGCAGCTTAGAAGGGTTGGTAGGGGGACGCAATCAGCCCCAGCATTTT. Translating gives CASSLEGLVGGRNQPQHF.

The chain is built from TRBV14 and TRBJ1-2, with TRBD1 matching over 7 bases. J gave up 7 bases and V 4 bases, and 12 bases lay outside the gene matches. Germline lookup yields CDR1 SGHDN and CDR2 FVKESK. The CDR3 totals 15 residues. Written as DNA, the CDR3 is TGTGCCAGCAGCCGTACAACAACAGGGGCGTTTGGCTACACCTTC. Protein: CASSRTTTGAFGYTF.

The chain carries TRBV7-2 and TRBJ2-1; D unresolved. This CDR3 region has 13 residues. Germline V CDR1 and CDR2: SGHTA, FQGNSA. The V end lost 5 bases, the J end lost 5 bases, and 10 bases lay between the germline ends. This chain's CDR3 is CASSPLRDNEQFF. In nucleotides, the CDR3 is TGTGCCAGCAGCCCCCTCCGGGACAATGAGCAGTTCTTC. The whole variable domain, filled in from reference TRBV7-2 and TRBJ2-1, reads GAGVSQSPSNKVTEKGKDVELRCDPISGHTALYWYRQSLGQGLEFLIYFQGNSAPDKSGLPSDRFSAERTGGSVSTLTIQRTQQEDSAVYLCASSPLRDNEQFFGPGTRLTVL.